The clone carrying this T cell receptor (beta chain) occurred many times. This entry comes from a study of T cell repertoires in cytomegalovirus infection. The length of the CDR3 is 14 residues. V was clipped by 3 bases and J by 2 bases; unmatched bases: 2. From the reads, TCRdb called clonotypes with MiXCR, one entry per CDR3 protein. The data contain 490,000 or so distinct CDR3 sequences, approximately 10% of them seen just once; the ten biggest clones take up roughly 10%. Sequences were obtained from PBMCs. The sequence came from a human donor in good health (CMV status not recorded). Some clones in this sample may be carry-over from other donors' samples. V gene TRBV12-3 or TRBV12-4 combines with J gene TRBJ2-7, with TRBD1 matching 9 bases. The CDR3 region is CASSLDRGPYEQYF. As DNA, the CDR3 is TGTGCCAGCAGTTTGGACAGGGGACCCTACGAGCAGTACTTC.